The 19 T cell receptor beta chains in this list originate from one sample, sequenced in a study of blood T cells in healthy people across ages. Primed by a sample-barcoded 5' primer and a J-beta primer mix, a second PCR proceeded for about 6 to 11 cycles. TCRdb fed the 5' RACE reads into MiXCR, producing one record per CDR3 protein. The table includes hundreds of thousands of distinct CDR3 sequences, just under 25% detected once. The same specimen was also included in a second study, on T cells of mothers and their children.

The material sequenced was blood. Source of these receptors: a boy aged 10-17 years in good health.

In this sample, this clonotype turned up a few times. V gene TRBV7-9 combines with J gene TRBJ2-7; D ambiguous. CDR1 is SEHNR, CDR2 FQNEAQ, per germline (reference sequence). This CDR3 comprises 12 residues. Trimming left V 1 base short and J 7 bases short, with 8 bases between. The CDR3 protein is CASSLGSREQYF. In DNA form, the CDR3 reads TGTGCCAGCAGCTTAGGTTCTCGGGAGCAGTACTTC.

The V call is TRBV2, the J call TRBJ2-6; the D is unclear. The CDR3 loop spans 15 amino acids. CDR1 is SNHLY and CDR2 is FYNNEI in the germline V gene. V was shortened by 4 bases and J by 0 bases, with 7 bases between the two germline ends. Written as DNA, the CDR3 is TGTGCCAGCAGTGTGGGAAACTCTGGGGCCAACGTCCTGACTTTC. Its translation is CASSVGNSGANVLTF. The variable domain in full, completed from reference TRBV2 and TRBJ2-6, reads EPEVTQTPSHQVTQMGQEVILRCVPISNHLYFYWYRQILGQKVEFLVSFYNNEISEKSEIFDDQFSVERPDGSNFTLKIRSTKLEDSAMYFCASSVGNSGANVLTFGAGSRLTVL.

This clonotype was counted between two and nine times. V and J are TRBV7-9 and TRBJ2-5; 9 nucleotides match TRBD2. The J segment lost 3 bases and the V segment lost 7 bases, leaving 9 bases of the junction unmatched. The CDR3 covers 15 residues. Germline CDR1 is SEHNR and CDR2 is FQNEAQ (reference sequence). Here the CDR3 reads CASKGGGATKETQYF. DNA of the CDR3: TGTGCCAGCAAAGGCGGGGGGGCCACAAAAGAGACCCAGTACTTC. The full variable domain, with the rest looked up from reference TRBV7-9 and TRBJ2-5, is DTGVSQNPRHKITKRGQNVTFRCDPISEHNRLYWYRQTLGQGPEFLTYFQNEAQLEKSRLLSDRFSAERPKGSFSTLEIQRTEQGDSAMYLCASKGGGATKETQYFGPGTRLLVL.

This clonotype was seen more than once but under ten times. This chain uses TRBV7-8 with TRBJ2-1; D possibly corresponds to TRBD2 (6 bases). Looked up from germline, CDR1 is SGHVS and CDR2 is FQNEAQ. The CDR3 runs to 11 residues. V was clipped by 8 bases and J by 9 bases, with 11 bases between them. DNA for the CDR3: TGTGCCAGCGATAAGGAGGGTGAGCAGTTCTTC. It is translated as CASDKEGEQFF.

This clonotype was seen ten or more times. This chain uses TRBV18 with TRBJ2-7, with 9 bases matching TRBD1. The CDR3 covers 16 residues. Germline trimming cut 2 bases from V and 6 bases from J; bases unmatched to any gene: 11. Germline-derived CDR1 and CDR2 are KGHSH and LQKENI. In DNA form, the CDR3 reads TGTGCCAGCTCACCAGCCGGGACAGGGTATGGAGGCGAGCAGTACTTC. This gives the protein CASSPAGTGYGGEQYF.

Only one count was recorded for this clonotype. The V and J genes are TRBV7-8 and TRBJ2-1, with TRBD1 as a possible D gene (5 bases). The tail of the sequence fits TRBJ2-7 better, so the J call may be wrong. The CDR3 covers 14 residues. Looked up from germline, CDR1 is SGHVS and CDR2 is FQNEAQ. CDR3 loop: CASSFFSDTDEQYF. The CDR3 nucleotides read TGTGCCAGCAGCTTTTTTTCGGACACCGACGAGCAGTACTTC.

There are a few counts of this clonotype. As DNA, the CDR3 is TGCGCCAGCAGCCAAGTCGCAGGGGAGAGCGGGGAGCTGTTTTTT. Protein sequence: CASSQVAGESGELFF. The gene calls are TRBV4-1 and TRBJ2-2, with D maybe TRBD1 (6 bases). This CDR3 region has 15 residues. Germline V CDR1 and CDR2: MGHRA, YSYEKL. Trimming removed 1 base from V and 7 bases from J, with 13 bases in between.

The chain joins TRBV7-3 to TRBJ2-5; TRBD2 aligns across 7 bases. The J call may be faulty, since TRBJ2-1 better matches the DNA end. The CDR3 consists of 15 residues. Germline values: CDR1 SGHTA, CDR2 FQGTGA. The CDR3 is CASSLGLVGPNEQFF. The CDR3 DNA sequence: TGTGCCAGCAGCTTAGGACTAGTGGGTCCCAATGAGCAGTTCTTC.

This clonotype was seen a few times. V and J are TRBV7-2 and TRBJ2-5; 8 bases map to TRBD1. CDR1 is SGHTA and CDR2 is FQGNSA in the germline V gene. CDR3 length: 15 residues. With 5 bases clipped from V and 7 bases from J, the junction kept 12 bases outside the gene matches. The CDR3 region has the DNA TGTGCCAGCAGCGTAAGGGCCGACAGGGGAGGGACCCAGTACTTC. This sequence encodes CASSVRADRGGTQYF.

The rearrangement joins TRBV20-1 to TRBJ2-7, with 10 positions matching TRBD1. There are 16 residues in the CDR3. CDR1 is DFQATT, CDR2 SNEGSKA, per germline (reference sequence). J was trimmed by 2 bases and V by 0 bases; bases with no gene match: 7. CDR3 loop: CSAREGGTGATYEQYF. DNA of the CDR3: TGCAGTGCTAGAGAGGGGGGGACAGGGGCTACCTACGAGCAGTACTTC.

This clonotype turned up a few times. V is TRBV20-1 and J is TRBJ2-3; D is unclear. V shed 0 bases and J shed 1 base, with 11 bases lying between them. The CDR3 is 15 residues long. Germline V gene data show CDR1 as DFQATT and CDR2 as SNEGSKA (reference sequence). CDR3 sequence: CSARDLGSGTDTQYF. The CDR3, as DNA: TGCAGTGCTAGAGATTTGGGCTCGGGCACAGATACGCAGTATTTT.

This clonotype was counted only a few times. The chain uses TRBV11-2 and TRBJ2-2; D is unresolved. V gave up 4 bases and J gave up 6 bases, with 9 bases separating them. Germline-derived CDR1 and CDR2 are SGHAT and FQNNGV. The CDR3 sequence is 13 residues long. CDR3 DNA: TGTGCCAGCAGCTCCACGGTCTCCGGGGAGCTGTTTTTT. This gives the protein CASSSTVSGELFF.

CDR3 coding DNA: TGTGCCAGCAGCGCCCTGGGGGCCAGTGAGCAGTACTTC. Protein product: CASSALGASEQYF. The chain is built from TRBV27 and TRBJ2-7; tentatively, D is TRBD1 (6 bases). The V end was cut by 6 bases, the J end by 7 bases, with 16 bases between. The CDR3 extends over 13 amino acids. Germline V CDR1 and CDR2: MNHEY, SMNVEV (reference sequence).

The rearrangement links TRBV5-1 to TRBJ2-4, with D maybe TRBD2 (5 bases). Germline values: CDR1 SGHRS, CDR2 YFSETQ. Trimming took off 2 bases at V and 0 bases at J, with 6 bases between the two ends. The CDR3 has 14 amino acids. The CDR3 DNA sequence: TGCGCCAGCAGCTTTGCGGGAGCCAAAAACATTCAGTACTTC. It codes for CASSFAGAKNIQYF. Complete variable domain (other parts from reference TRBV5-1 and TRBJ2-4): KAGVTQTPRYLIKTRGQQVTLSCSPISGHRSVSWYQQTPGQGLQFLFEYFSETQRNKGNFPGRFSGRQFSNSRSEMNVSTLELGDSALYLCASSFAGAKNIQYFGAGTRLSVL.

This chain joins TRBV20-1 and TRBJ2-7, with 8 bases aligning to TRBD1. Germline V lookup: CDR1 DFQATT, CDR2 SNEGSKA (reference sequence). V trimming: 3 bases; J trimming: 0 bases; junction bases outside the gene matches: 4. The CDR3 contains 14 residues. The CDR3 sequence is CSARGTGRSYEQYF. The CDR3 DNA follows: TGCAGTGCTAGGGGGACAGGTCGCTCCTACGAGCAGTACTTC.

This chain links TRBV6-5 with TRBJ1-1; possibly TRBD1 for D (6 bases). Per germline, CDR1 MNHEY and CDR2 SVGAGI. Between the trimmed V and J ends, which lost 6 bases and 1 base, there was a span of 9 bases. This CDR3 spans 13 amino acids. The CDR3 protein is CASRQGPNTEAFF. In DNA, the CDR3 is TGTGCCAGCAGGCAGGGGCCGAACACTGAAGCTTTCTTT.

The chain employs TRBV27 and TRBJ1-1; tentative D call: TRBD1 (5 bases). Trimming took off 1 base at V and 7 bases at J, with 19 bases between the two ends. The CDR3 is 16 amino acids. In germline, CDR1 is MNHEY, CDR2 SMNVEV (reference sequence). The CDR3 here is CASSLWGSETKGEAFF. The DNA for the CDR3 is TGTGCCAGCAGTTTATGGGGGTCGGAAACCAAGGGTGAAGCTTTCTTT.

CDR3 loop: CASSLMSERVPTKNIQYF. The CDR3 region has the DNA TGCGCCAGCAGCTTGATGTCGGAGCGGGTCCCAACAAAAAACATTCAGTACTTC. The J gene is TRBJ2-4, the V gene TRBV5-1; D perhaps matches TRBD2 (6 bases). The germline V and J ends were trimmed by 1 base and 4 bases, with 21 bases remaining between them. The CDR3 has 18 residues. From germline, CDR1 is SGHRS and CDR2 YFSETQ.

CDR3 loop: CASSVEGSRGEKLFF. The DNA for the CDR3 is TGTGCCAGCAGCGTAGAGGGCAGCCGGGGTGAAAAACTGTTTTTT. The V and J genes are TRBV9 and TRBJ1-4; no clear D gene. The length of the CDR3 is 15 residues. Germline CDR1 SGDLS, CDR2 YYNGEE. V was clipped by 0 bases and J by 7 bases, with 13 bases between them.